The 14 T cell receptor beta chains given below trace back to one sample, sequenced in a study of identical twins. TCRdb reprocessed the 5' RACE reads via MiXCR and lists one record per CDR3 protein. The data hold more than 250,000 distinct CDR3 sequences, with about 8.1% observed a single time. A further study also used this sample, focusing on yellow fever vaccine responses in identical twins.

Sequenced: memory (CD45RO+) T cells sorted from blood. All receptors come from a woman between 18 and 29 years old in good health.

This clonotype was detected many times. The chain recombines TRBV5-6 with TRBJ2-3, with 9 bases lining up with TRBD1. Germline V CDR1 and CDR2: SGHDT, YYEEEE. Trimming took 5 bases from V and 5 from J; bases not matched to a gene: 3. This CDR3 contains 13 residues. The CDR3 DNA reads as TGTGCCAGCAGGACAGGGGGGGGAGATACGCAGTATTTT. Translating it yields CASRTGGGDTQYF.

This clonotype was detected only a few times. The chain combines TRBV3-1 with TRBJ2-7; 8 nucleotides align to TRBD2. The ends lost 3 bases at V and 4 bases at J; junction bases unmatched: 11. The germline V gene encodes CDR1 LGHDT and CDR2 YNNKEL (reference sequence). The length of the CDR3 is 16 residues. Here the CDR3 DNA reads TGTGCCAGCAGCCACCGAAGCGGGAGTCCCGGGTACGAGCAGTACTTC. The encoded protein is CASSHRSGSPGYEQYF.

The rearrangement uses TRBV6-5 and TRBJ1-2, with TRBD1 identical over 7 bases. The trim removed 2 bases at V and 1 base at J, leaving 1 base unmatched. CDR1 is MNHEY and CDR2 is SVGAGI in the germline V gene. This CDR3 is 14 amino acids long. The CDR3 DNA reads as TGTGCCAGCAGTTACGGGACAGTTAACTATGGCTACACCTTC. It encodes CASSYGTVNYGYTF.

The DNA for the CDR3 is TGTGCCAGCAGTTACTGGACAGCAACTAATGAAAAACTGTTTTTT. Protein: CASSYWTATNEKLFF. The rearrangement links TRBV28 to TRBJ1-4; a possible D gene is TRBD1 (6 bases). Trimming shortened V by 4 bases and J by 0 bases, and 9 bases separated the two germline ends. The CDR3 runs 15 residues. The V gene's germline CDR1 is MDHEN and CDR2 SYDVKM.

In this sample, this clonotype turned up a few times. The chain combines TRBV15 with TRBJ2-5; 7 bases fit TRBD2. Trimming took 9 bases from V and 0 from J; bases not matched to a gene: 1. Germline lookup yields CDR1 LNHNV and CDR2 YYDKDF (reference sequence). The length of the CDR3 is 12 residues. The CDR3 DNA sequence: TGTGCCACGGGGGGGTACCAAGAGACCCAGTACTTC. This codes for CATGGYQETQYF.

This clonotype turned up a few times. J is TRBJ1-3 and V is TRBV6-1; 7 positions agree with TRBD1. Germline V gene lookup returns CDR1 MNHNS and CDR2 SASEGT. The CDR3 length is 15 residues. Trimming cost V 6 bases and J 0 bases; bases outside gene matches: 5. CDR3: CASSRDRYSGNTIYF. In DNA form, the CDR3 reads TGTGCCAGCAGCCGGGACAGATACTCTGGAAACACCATATATTTT.

This clonotype showed up just a few times. The chain employs TRBV5-1 and TRBJ2-7; the D gene could be TRBD1 or TRBD2 (5 bases each). Germline V gene lookup returns CDR1 SGHRS and CDR2 YFSETQ. The CDR3 contains 15 residues. V lost 4 bases and J lost 2, with 16 bases in between. The CDR3 DNA reads TGCGCCAGCAGCGAAACAGGCGAGGGCCCCTACGAGCAGTACGTC. Translating it yields CASSETGEGPYEQYV.

The gene calls are TRBV6-2 or TRBV6-3 and TRBJ2-7; D is possibly TRBD1 (6 bases). Germline CDR1 MNHEY, CDR2 SVGEGT. With 0 bases removed from V and 3 bases from J, the gap between germline ends came to 12 bases. This CDR3 is built from 15 residues. DNA for the CDR3: TGTGCCAGCAGTTACTCGAGAGAAGGGGGCTACGAGCAGTACGTC. This encodes CASSYSREGGYEQYV.

This clonotype was picked up many times. The chain joins TRBV24-1 to TRBJ2-5, with 8 bases lining up with TRBD1. V dropped 4 bases and J dropped 1; count of bases not matched to a gene: 13. The CDR3 has 18 amino acids. The germline V gene encodes CDR1 KGHDR and CDR2 SFDVKD. DNA of the CDR3: TGTGCCACCAGTGACCCATCTGCACAGGGGGTCCTCCAAGAGACCCAGTACTTC. Protein: CATSDPSAQGVLQETQYF.

This clonotype has at least ten counts. V is TRBV28 and J is TRBJ1-5; D gene unclear. The CDR3 sequence is 14 residues long. V lost 6 bases and J lost 2, with 11 bases in between. Per germline, CDR1 MDHEN and CDR2 SYDVKM. Here the CDR3 DNA reads TGTGCCAGCAGCTACCGGTTGGGCAATCAGCCCCAGCATTTT. Translating gives CASSYRLGNQPQHF. Drawing the rest from reference TRBV28 and TRBJ1-5, the complete variable domain is DVKVTQSSRYLVKRTGEKVFLECVQDMDHENMFWYRQDPGLGLRLIYFSYDVKMKEKGDIPEGYSVSREKKERFSLILESASTNQTSMYLCASSYRLGNQPQHFGDGTRLSIL.

This chain joins TRBV3-1 and TRBJ2-2; 9 bases are shared with TRBD2. CDR3 size: 16 residues. Germline CDR1 LGHDT, CDR2 YNNKEL (reference sequence). V lost 1 base to trimming and J lost 5 bases; unmatched junction nucleotides: 5. CDR3 residues: CASSQAAGGSTGELFF. The CDR3 nucleotides are TGTGCCAGCAGCCAAGCAGCGGGGGGTAGTACCGGGGAGCTGTTTTTT.

This clonotype was seen a few times. In DNA form, the CDR3 reads TGTGCCACCAGCAGCGGACAGGTCAATCAGCCCCAGCATTTT. The encoded protein is CATSSGQVNQPQHF. The V and J genes are TRBV15 and TRBJ1-5, with 7 bases aligning to TRBD1. After removal of 3 bases from V and 3 bases from J, the junction contained 2 bases not matched to a gene. The CDR3 extends over 14 amino acids. The germline gives CDR1 LNHNV, CDR2 YYDKDF (reference sequence).

This clonotype was seen at least ten times. This chain joins TRBV4-1 and TRBJ2-7; TRBD2 agrees at 7 bases. V gave up 1 base and J gave up 4 bases; unmatched junction bases: 7. This CDR3 region has 15 residues. Germline CDR1 and CDR2: MGHRA and YSYEKL. CDR3 in DNA: TGCGCCAGCAGCCAAGGGTGGCTAGCGGAATACGAGCAGTACTTC. This translates into CASSQGWLAEYEQYF.

This chain joins TRBV28 and TRBJ2-6; 12 bases are a match to TRBD2. CDR1 MDHEN and CDR2 SYDVKM come from the germline V gene. This CDR3 region has 16 residues. J was trimmed by 0 bases and V by 10 bases; bases with no gene match: 4. For the CDR3, the DNA is TGTGCCACCTGGACTAGCGGGATCTCTGGGGCCAACGTCCTGACTTTC. This gives the protein CATWTSGISGANVLTF.